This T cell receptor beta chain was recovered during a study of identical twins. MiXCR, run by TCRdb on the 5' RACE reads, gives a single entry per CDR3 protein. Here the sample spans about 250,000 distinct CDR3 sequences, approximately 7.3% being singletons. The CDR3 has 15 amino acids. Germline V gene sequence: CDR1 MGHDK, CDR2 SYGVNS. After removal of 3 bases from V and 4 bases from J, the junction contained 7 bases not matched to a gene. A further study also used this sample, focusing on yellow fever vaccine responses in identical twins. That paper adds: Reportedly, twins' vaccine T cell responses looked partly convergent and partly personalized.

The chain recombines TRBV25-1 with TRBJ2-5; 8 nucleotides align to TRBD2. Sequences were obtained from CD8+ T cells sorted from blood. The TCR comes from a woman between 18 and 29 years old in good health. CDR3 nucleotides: TGTGCCAGCAGTGATACATCCCTAGCGGGAGAGACCCAGTACTTC. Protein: CASSDTSLAGETQYF.